Sequencing of this TCR beta chain was carried out in a study of T cells after yellow fever vaccination. In the study overall: Fractions of limited cellularity were prepared by means of SMART-Seq v4 Ultra Low Input. Study findings and constraints: The CD4 compartment and the CD8 compartment contained a small share of clonotypes in common.

This CDR3 has 17 amino acids. In germline, CDR1 is SEHNR, CDR2 FQNEAQ (reference sequence). Trimming shortened V by 4 bases and J by 0 bases, and 16 bases separated the two germline ends. With respect to this clonotype: Its antigen is as yet unknown.

Making TCR cDNA involved 5'RACE template switching, which added UMIs and a universal primer site. TCRdb re-analysed the 5' RACE reads in MiXCR, keeping a single row per CDR3 protein. The sample records more than 450,000 distinct CDR3 sequences, 20% to 25% being singletons. V usage is TRBV7-9 and J usage is TRBJ2-1; D gene unclear. This clonotype was sampled from a man younger than 35 who received the YFV17D yellow fever vaccine. Sequencing was performed on PBMCs, taken about 21 days after the first yellow fever vaccination. The CDR3 loop reads CASSSPPGLSSYNEQFF. The CDR3 coding sequence is TGTGCCAGCAGCTCCCCCCCCGGGCTTAGCTCCTACAATGAGCAGTTCTTC.